This entry lists 8 T cell receptor beta chains sequenced from one sample in a study of T cell changes during pregnancy in multiple sclerosis. Profiled with immunoSEQ multiplex PCR; TCRdb holds only in-frame clones, not every one. This sample yields under 65,000 clones, of which approximately 92% are seen a single time; roughly 1.4% belongs to the top ten. The specimen comprised peripheral blood, sampled in the second trimester of pregnancy. All receptors derive from a female donor with multiple sclerosis, enrolled in a pregnancy study.

This chain connects TRBV9 to TRBJ2-2; 10 bases agree with TRBD2. J was trimmed by 5 bases and V by 3 bases; bases with no gene match: 7. Germline CDR1 and CDR2: SGDLS and YYNGEE. The CDR3 covers 16 residues. This CDR3 is CASSESSGRGTGELFF. The CDR3 DNA sequence: TGTGCCAGCAGCGAGTCTAGCGGGAGAGGTACCGGGGAGCTGTTTTTT.

The CDR3 DNA reads as TGTGCCAGCAGCTTAACGGTAAAGCACGAGCAGTACTTC. Residues: CASSLTVKHEQYF. V and J are TRBV7-3 and TRBJ2-7; D ambiguous. Germline CDR1 reads SGHTA; CDR2 reads FQGTGA. V was trimmed by 0 bases and J by 5 bases, leaving 8 bases between them. This CDR3 has 13 residues.

DNA of the CDR3: TGTGCCAGCAGCCGGAGCGGGGGGGCAACAGCAGGGGAGCTGTTTTTT. Its translation is CASSRSGGATAGELFF. The chain couples TRBV2 to TRBJ2-2; 10 bases are shared with TRBD2. CDR1 is SNHLY and CDR2 is FYNNEI in the germline V gene. The CDR3 has 16 amino acids. Trimming at V came to 6 bases and at J to 8 bases, leaving 12 bases not matched to a gene. Based on the CDR3 plus reference TRBV2 and TRBJ2-2, the full variable domain is EPEVTQTPSHQVTQMGQEVILRCVPISNHLYFYWYRQILGQKVEFLVSFYNNEISEKSEIFDDQFSVERPDGSNFTLKIRSTKLEDSAMYFCASSRSGGATAGELFFGEGSRLTVL.

In DNA, the CDR3 is TGTGCCAGCAGCTTGGAAACCGGGAGGGCCGGCGAGCAGTACTTC. Protein product: CASSLETGRAGEQYF. This chain connects TRBV5-8 to TRBJ2-7; 8 bases match TRBD2. The V gene end was trimmed by 0 bases and the J gene end by 6 bases; junction bases not matched to a gene: 8. CDR3 size: 15 residues. Per germline, CDR1 SGHTS and CDR2 YDEGEE.

The chain recombines TRBV9 with TRBJ2-7, with TRBD1 matching 11 bases. The J segment lost 2 bases and the V segment lost 0 bases, leaving 1 base of the junction unmatched. The length of the CDR3 is 15 residues. Germline V gene sequence: CDR1 SGDLS, CDR2 YYNGEE. CDR3 DNA: TGTGCCAGCAGCGTAGGGACAGGGGGCCCCTACGAGCAGTACTTC. It yields the protein CASSVGTGGPYEQYF.

The chain recombines TRBV5-1 with TRBJ1-3, with TRBD1 matching over 7 bases. The CDR3 has 15 residues. CDR1 SGHRS and CDR2 YFSETQ come from the germline V gene. The junction had 6 bases not matched to a gene; V was cut back by 2 bases and J by 4 bases. The CDR3 nucleotides read TGCGCCAGCAGCTTTGACAGGGCCGCGGGAAACACCATATATTTT. Translating it yields CASSFDRAAGNTIYF.

In this sample, this clone turned up once. J is TRBJ1-3 and V is TRBV28; D gene uncertain. The germline CDR1 and CDR2 sequences are MDHEN and SYDVKM. This CDR3 has 12 residues. Trimming took 6 bases from V and 2 from J, leaving 5 bases between them. The CDR3 DNA reads as TGTGCCAGCAGGACTCCTGGAAACACCATATATTTT. This encodes CASRTPGNTIYF.

The chain's CDR3 is CASSLIAGGRDTQYF. For the CDR3, the DNA is TGTGCCAGCAGCTTAATAGCGGGAGGGCGAGATACGCAGTATTTT. The V call is TRBV11-3, the J call TRBJ2-3; 11 positions agree with TRBD2. The CDR3 has 15 amino acids. V lost 2 bases, J lost 5 bases, and 3 bases stayed unmatched. Germline V CDR1 and CDR2: SGHNT, YENEEA.